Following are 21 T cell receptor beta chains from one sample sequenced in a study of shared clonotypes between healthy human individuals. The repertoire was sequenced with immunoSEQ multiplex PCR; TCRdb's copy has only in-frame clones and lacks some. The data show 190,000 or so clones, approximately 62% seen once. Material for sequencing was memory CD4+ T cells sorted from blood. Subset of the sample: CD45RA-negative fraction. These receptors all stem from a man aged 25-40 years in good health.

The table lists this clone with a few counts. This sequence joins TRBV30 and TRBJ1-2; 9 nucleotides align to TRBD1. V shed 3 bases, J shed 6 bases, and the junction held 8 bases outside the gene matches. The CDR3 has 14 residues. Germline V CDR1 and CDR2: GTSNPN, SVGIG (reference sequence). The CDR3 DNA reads TGTGCCTGGAGGAGGATGGACAGGGGCGATGGCTACACCTTC. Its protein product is CAWRRMDRGDGYTF. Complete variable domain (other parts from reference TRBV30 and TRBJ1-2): SQTIHQWPATLVQPVGSPLSLECTVEGTSNPNLYWYRQAAGRGLQLLFYSVGIGQISSEVPQNLSASRPQDRQFILSSKKLLLSDSGFYLCAWRRMDRGDGYTFGSGTRLTVV.

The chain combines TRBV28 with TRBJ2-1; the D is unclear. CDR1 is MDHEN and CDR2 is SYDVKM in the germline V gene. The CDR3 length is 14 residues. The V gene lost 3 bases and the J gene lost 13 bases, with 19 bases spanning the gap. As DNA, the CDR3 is TGTGCCAGCAGTTTGCGTCAGGTAATTCGTGGACAGTTCTTC. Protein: CASSLRQVIRGQFF.

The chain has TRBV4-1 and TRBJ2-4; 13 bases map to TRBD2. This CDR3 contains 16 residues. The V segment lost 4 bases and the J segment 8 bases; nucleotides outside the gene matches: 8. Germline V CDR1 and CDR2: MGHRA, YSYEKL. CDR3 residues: CASSLTSGRASDIQYF. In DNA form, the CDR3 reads TGCGCCAGCAGCCTTACTAGCGGGAGGGCCAGTGACATTCAGTACTTC.

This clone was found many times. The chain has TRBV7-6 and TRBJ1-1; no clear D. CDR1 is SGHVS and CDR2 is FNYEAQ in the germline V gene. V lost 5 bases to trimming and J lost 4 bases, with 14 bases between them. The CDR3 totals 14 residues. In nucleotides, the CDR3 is TGTGCCAGCAGCACACAAAACGTGGGCACTGAAGCTTTCTTT. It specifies CASSTQNVGTEAFF.

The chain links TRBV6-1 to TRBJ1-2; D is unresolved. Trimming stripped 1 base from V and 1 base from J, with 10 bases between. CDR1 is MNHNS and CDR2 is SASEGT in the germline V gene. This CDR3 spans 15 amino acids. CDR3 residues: CASSEGPVYNYGYTF. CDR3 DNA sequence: TGTGCCAGCAGTGAAGGACCAGTCTATAACTATGGCTACACCTTC.

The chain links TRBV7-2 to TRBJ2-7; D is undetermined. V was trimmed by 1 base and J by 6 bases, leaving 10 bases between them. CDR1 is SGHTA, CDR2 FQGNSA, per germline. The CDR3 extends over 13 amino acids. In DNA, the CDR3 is TGTGCCAGCAGCTTAGTGATCACGCGCGAGCAGTACTTC. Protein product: CASSLVITREQYF.

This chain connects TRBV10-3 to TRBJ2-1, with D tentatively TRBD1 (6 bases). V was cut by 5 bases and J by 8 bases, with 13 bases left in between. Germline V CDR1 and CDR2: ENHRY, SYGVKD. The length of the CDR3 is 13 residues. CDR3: CAISTGFRDEQFF. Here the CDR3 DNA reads TGTGCCATCAGTACAGGGTTCAGAGATGAGCAGTTCTTC.

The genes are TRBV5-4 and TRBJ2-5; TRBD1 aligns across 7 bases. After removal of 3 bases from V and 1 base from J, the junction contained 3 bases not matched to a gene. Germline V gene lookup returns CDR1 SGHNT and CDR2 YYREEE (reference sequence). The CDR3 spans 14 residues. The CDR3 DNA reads TGTGCCAGCAGCTCGGGACAGACCCAAGAGACCCAGTACTTC. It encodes CASSSGQTQETQYF.

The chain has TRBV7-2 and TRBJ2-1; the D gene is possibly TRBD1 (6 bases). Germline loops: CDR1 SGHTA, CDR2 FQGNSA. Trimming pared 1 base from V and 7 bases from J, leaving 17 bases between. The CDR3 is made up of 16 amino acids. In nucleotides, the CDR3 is TGTGCCAGCAGCTTAGTCGGGGCCAGGGGCGAGAATGAGCAGTTCTTC. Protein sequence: CASSLVGARGENEQFF.

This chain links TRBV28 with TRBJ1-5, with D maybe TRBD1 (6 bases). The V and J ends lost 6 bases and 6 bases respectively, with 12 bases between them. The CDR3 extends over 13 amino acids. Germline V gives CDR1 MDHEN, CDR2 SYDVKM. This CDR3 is CASRSGVSQPQHF. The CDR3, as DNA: TGTGCCAGCAGGTCAGGGGTTAGTCAGCCCCAGCATTTT.

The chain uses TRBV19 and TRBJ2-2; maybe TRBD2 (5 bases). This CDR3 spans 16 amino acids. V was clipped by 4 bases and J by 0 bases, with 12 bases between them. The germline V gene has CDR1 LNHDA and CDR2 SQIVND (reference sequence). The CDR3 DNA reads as TGTGCCAGTAGTAAAAGCCTAGCCGCGAACACCGGGGAGCTGTTTTTT. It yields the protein CASSKSLAANTGELFF.

The CDR3 loop is CASSSPQTGQGNEQYF. The DNA for the CDR3 is TGTGCCAGCAGCTCCCCGCAAACGGGACAGGGCAACGAGCAGTACTTC. This chain links TRBV7-6 with TRBJ2-7; TRBD1 matches at 9 bases. With 4 bases clipped from V and 5 bases from J, the junction kept 12 bases outside the gene matches. The CDR3 length is 16 residues. Germline lookup yields CDR1 SGHVS and CDR2 FNYEAQ.

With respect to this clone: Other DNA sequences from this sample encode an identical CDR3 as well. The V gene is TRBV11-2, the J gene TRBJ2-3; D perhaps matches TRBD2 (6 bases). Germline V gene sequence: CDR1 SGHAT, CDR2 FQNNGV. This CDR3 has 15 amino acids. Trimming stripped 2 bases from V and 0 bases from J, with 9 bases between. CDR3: CASSLRGTSTDTQYF. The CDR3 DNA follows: TGTGCCAGCAGCTTACGCGGGACTAGCACAGATACGCAGTATTTT.

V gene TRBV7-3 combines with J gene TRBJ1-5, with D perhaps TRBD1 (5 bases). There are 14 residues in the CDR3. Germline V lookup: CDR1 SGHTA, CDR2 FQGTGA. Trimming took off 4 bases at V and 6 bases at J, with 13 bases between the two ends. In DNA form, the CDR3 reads TGTGCCAGCAGCTCGGGACCTGGGGTTCAGCCCCAGCATTTT. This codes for CASSSGPGVQPQHF. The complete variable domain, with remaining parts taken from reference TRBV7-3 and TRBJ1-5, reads GAGVSQTPSNKVTEKGKYVELRCDPISGHTALYWYRQSLGQGPEFLIYFQGTGAADDSGLPNDRFFAVRPEGSVSTLKIQRTERGDSAVYLCASSSGPGVQPQHFGDGTRLSIL.

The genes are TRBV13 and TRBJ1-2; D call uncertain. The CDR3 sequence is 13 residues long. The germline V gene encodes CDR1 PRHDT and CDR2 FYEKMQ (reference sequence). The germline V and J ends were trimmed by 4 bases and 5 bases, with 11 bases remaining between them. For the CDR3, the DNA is TGTGCCAGCAGCTCCCTTGGGAGGTATGGCTACACCTTC. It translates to CASSSLGRYGYTF.

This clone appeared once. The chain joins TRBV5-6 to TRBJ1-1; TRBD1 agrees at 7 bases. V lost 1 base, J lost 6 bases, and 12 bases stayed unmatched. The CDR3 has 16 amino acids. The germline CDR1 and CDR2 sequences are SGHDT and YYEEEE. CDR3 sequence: CASSLLRGRGIPEAFF. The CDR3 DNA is TGTGCCAGCAGCTTGTTGAGGGGGCGCGGCATCCCTGAAGCTTTCTTT.

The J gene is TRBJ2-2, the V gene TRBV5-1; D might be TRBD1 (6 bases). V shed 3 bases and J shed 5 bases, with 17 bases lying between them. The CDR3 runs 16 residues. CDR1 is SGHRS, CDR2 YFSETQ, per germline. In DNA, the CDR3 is TGCGCCAGCAGCTACAAACAGGGATCGGGTACCGGGGAGCTGTTTTTT. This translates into CASSYKQGSGTGELFF.

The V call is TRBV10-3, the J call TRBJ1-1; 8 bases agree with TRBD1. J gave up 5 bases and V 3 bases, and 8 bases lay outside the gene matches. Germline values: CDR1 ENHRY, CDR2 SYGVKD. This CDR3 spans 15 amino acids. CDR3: CAISDARGLNTEAFF. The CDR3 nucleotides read TGTGCCATCAGTGACGCCAGGGGGCTTAATACTGAAGCTTTCTTT.

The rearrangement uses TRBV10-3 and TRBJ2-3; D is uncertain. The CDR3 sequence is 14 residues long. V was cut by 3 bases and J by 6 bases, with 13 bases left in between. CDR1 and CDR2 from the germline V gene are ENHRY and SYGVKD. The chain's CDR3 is CAISERLQSDTQYF. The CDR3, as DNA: TGTGCCATCAGTGAACGTCTACAATCGGATACGCAGTATTTT.

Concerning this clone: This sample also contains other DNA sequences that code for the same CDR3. The DNA for the CDR3 is TGTGCCAGCAGCTTGCAAGGCCAAGAGACCCAGTACTTC. It specifies CASSLQGQETQYF. The gene calls are TRBV7-2 and TRBJ2-5; D remains unclear. The V and J ends lost 3 bases and 1 base respectively, with 6 bases between them. The germline V gene has CDR1 SGHTA and CDR2 FQGNSA. The CDR3 loop spans 13 amino acids.

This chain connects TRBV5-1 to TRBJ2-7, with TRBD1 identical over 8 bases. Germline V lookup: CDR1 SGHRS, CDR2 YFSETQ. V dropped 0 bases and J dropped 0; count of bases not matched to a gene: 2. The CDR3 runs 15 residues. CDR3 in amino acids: CASSLGQGASYEQYF. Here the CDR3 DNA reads TGCGCCAGCAGCTTGGGGCAGGGGGCCTCCTACGAGCAGTACTTC.